Below, 21 T cell receptor beta chains from the same sample are listed, as sequenced in a study of CD8 T cells in Susac syndrome. Random hexamers were used to reverse transcribe an amount of about 0.45 to 1 ug RNA. TCRdb fed the immunoSEQ multiplex PCR reads into MiXCR, producing one record per CDR3 protein. The sample carries around 300,000 distinct CDR3 sequences, about 90% recorded once. The source material was CD4+ T cells from PBMCs. The receptors stem from a human donor with multiple sclerosis.

V usage is TRBV6-2 or TRBV6-3 and J usage is TRBJ2-3; 8 bases fit TRBD1. CDR3 length equals 15 residues. Germline CDR1 and CDR2: MNHEY and SVGEGT. The junction had 12 bases not matched to a gene; V was cut back by 6 bases and J by 7 bases. CDR3 sequence reads: CASRSSPGGPHTQYF. In DNA form, the CDR3 reads TGTGCCAGCAGGAGCTCTCCAGGGGGCCCGCATACGCAGTATTTT.

The chain is built from TRBV7-9 and TRBJ1-5; 7 bases align to TRBD1. Per germline, CDR1 SEHNR and CDR2 FQNEAQ (reference sequence). The CDR3 length is 18 residues. Unmatched junction bases numbered 10, after V lost 2 bases and J lost 0 bases. The CDR3, as DNA: TGTGCCAGCAGCTTAATAACAGGGGACCTCGGTAGCAATCAGCCCCAGCATTTT. Its translation is CASSLITGDLGSNQPQHF.

The chain links TRBV30 to TRBJ2-3; 8 nucleotides line up with TRBD2. CDR1 is GTSNPN and CDR2 is SVGIG in the germline V gene (reference sequence). J lost 4 bases, V lost 3 bases, and 0 bases had no gene match. This CDR3 has 12 residues. The DNA for the CDR3 is TGTGCCTGGAGGCGGGAGGCAGATACGCAGTATTTT. Translating gives CAWRREADTQYF. The entire variable domain, with the rest obtained from reference TRBV30 and TRBJ2-3, is as follows: SQTIHQWPATLVQPVGSPLSLECTVEGTSNPNLYWYRQAAGRGLQLLFYSVGIGQISSEVPQNLSASRPQDRQFILSSKKLLLSDSGFYLCAWRREADTQYFGPGTRLTVL.

The chain has TRBV9 and TRBJ2-1, with 8 bases that match TRBD2. Germline V CDR1 and CDR2: SGDLS, YYNGEE. The CDR3 runs to 18 residues. The trim removed 0 bases at V and 4 bases at J, leaving 12 bases unmatched. CDR3 sequence reads: CASSVVGGGEGGYNEQFF. DNA for the CDR3: TGTGCCAGCAGCGTAGTCGGGGGGGGTGAGGGCGGATACAATGAGCAGTTCTTC.

The chain links TRBV20-1 to TRBJ2-7, with 7 bases aligning to TRBD2. Germline V gene lookup returns CDR1 DFQATT and CDR2 SNEGSKA (reference sequence). This CDR3 has 17 amino acids. V was pared by 0 bases and J by 3 bases, with 14 bases of the junction left unmatched. The DNA for the CDR3 is TGCAGTGCTAGAGACCCGGGCGGGAGTGGCGGGGGCTACGAGCAGTACTTC. The encoded protein is CSARDPGGSGGGYEQYF.

This rearrangement joins TRBV12-3 or TRBV12-4 to TRBJ2-3; D unresolved. The CDR3 length is 16 residues. V lost 6 bases to trimming and J lost 6 bases, with 22 bases between them. The CDR3: CASRLAGPRYSDTQYF. CDR3 DNA sequence: TGTGCCAGCAGACTGGCTGGACCGAGGTATAGTGATACGCAGTATTTT.

The chain is built from TRBV14 and TRBJ1-3; D gene unclear. CDR1 is SGHDN, CDR2 FVKESK, per germline. The CDR3 spans 15 residues. V lost 1 base and J lost 5, with 12 bases in between. Written as DNA, the CDR3 is TGTGCCAGCAGCCAAGCAGGTTCCTCAAGAAACACCATATATTTT. Amino acids: CASSQAGSSRNTIYF. The entire variable domain, with the rest obtained from reference TRBV14 and TRBJ1-3, is as follows: EAGVTQFPSHSVIEKGQTVTLRCDPISGHDNLYWYRRVMGKEIKFLLHFVKESKQDESGMPNNRFLAERTGGTYSTLKVQPAELEDSGVYFCASSQAGSSRNTIYFGEGSWLTVV.

The V gene is TRBV4-2, the J gene TRBJ2-7, with 8 bases identical to TRBD1. Germline V gives CDR1 LGHNA, CDR2 YNFKEQ. This CDR3 has 15 amino acids. V gave up 4 bases and J gave up 0 bases; unmatched junction bases: 5. The CDR3 bases are TGTGCCAGCAGCCGGGGGGACAGGAGCTCCTACGAGCAGTACTTC. Protein: CASSRGDRSSYEQYF.

The chain recombines TRBV15 with TRBJ2-3; D is uncertain. The germline gives CDR1 LNHNV, CDR2 YYDKDF (reference sequence). The CDR3 loop spans 17 amino acids. With 0 bases removed from V and 9 bases from J, the gap between germline ends came to 22 bases. The CDR3 DNA reads as TGTGCCACCAGCAGAGAACTGCCAGCTGACGAGGACGGGACGCAGTATTTT. Translation gives CATSRELPADEDGTQYF.

The rearrangement links TRBV20-1 to TRBJ2-3; possible D gene TRBD2, 5 bases. The CDR3 has 14 residues. Germline CDR1 reads DFQATT; CDR2 reads SNEGSKA (reference sequence). V was trimmed by 5 bases and J by 1 base, leaving 13 bases between them. The CDR3 protein is CSAAPPGGTDTQYF. The CDR3 DNA reads TGCAGTGCTGCCCCCCCCGGGGGCACAGATACGCAGTATTTT.

The chain recombines TRBV5-4 with TRBJ1-4, with 8 bases identical to TRBD1. V was pared by 0 bases and J by 10 bases, with 5 bases of the junction left unmatched. The CDR3 runs 14 residues. Germline V CDR1 and CDR2: SGHNT, YYREEE (reference sequence). The CDR3 here is CASSLAGTGGKLFF. Here the CDR3 DNA reads TGTGCCAGCAGCTTGGCAGGGACAGGAGGAAAACTGTTTTTT.

The chain carries TRBV7-9 and TRBJ1-1, with 7 nucleotides matching TRBD1. CDR1 is SEHNR, CDR2 FQNEAQ, per germline (reference sequence). This CDR3 has 14 amino acids. V was pared by 8 bases and J by 1 base, with 7 bases of the junction left unmatched. CDR3 region: CASGRQGRNTEAFF. The CDR3 nucleotides are TGTGCCAGCGGCCGACAGGGCAGGAACACTGAAGCTTTCTTT.

The rearrangement joins TRBV3-1 to TRBJ1-2, with 7 bases identical to TRBD1. The CDR3 sequence is 16 residues long. The germline gives CDR1 LGHDT, CDR2 YNNKEL (reference sequence). J gave up 4 bases and V 4 bases, and 12 bases lay outside the gene matches. CDR3 nucleotide sequence: TGTGCCAGCAGCCTCCTCGGCGCGGACAGGCTCTATGGCTACACCTTC. It encodes CASSLLGADRLYGYTF.

This sequence joins TRBV4-1 and TRBJ2-1, with D uncertain. This CDR3 region has 14 residues. The V gene lost 3 bases and the J gene lost 6 bases, with 12 bases spanning the gap. The germline V gene encodes CDR1 MGHRA and CDR2 YSYEKL. The CDR3 bases are TGCGCCAGCAGCCACCCCACACGGAGCAATGAGCAGTTCTTC. Protein sequence: CASSHPTRSNEQFF.

This clonotype showed up just a few times. The gene calls are TRBV7-9 and TRBJ2-1; 9 nucleotides agree with TRBD2. CDR1 and CDR2 from the germline V gene are SEHNR and FQNEAQ (reference sequence). With 1 base clipped from V and 4 bases from J, the junction kept 11 bases outside the gene matches. The CDR3 loop spans 18 amino acids. For the CDR3, the DNA is TGTGCCAGCAGCTTAGACCCGGCTAGCGGGAAAAAGTACAATGAGCAGTTCTTC. Translating it yields CASSLDPASGKKYNEQFF. The variable domain in full, with the rest retrieved from reference TRBV7-9 and TRBJ2-1, is DTGVSQNPRHKITKRGQNVTFRCDPISEHNRLYWYRQTLGQGPEFLTYFQNEAQLEKSRLLSDRFSAERPKGSFSTLEIQRTEQGDSAMYLCASSLDPASGKKYNEQFFGPGTRLTVL.

The chain recombines TRBV18 with TRBJ1-5; no clear D gene. The CDR3 consists of 14 residues. The V gene lost 4 bases and the J gene lost 5 bases, with 12 bases spanning the gap. Germline assignment: CDR1 KGHSH and CDR2 LQKENI. The CDR3 DNA reads TGTGCCAGCTCACTATACAGCACCGATCAGCCCCAGCATTTT. This encodes CASSLYSTDQPQHF.

The V gene is TRBV20-1, the J gene TRBJ2-3, with D hard to call. Germline V gene sequence: CDR1 DFQATT, CDR2 SNEGSKA (reference sequence). The CDR3 runs 13 residues. CDR3 region: CSAPAWVTDTQYF. The CDR3 DNA reads TGCAGCGCGCCGGCATGGGTCACAGATACGCAGTATTTT.

The chain couples TRBV12-3 or TRBV12-4 to TRBJ2-2; D remains unclear. The V and J ends lost 8 bases and 6 bases respectively, with 10 bases between them. This CDR3 spans 12 amino acids. CDR3 DNA: TGTGCCAGCGGTGCCAGGTCCGGGGAGCTGTTTTTT. This codes for CASGARSGELFF.

A few counts support this clonotype. The chain recombines TRBV3-1 with TRBJ1-6; perhaps TRBD1 as D (6 bases). The V end lost 6 bases, the J end lost 2 bases, and 11 bases lay between the germline ends. The CDR3 has 15 residues. The V gene's germline CDR1 is LGHDT and CDR2 YNNKEL (reference sequence). This chain's CDR3 is CASSARTAYNSPLHF. In DNA, the CDR3 is TGTGCCAGCAGTGCTCGGACAGCCTATAATTCACCCCTCCACTTT.

The chain is built from TRBV7-2 and TRBJ2-1; perhaps D is TRBD1 or TRBD2 (5 bases each). The CDR3 extends over 12 amino acids. Germline V gene data show CDR1 as SGHTA and CDR2 as FQGNSA. V was trimmed by 5 bases and J by 11 bases, leaving 13 bases between them. The CDR3, as DNA: TGTGCCAGCAGCGGTCTCCCGGGACAGCAGTTCTTC. Residues: CASSGLPGQQFF.

CDR3 protein: CATSGGMRTDTQYF. The CDR3 nucleotides are TGTGCCACCAGTGGAGGTATGAGGACAGATACGCAGTATTTT. This chain connects TRBV24-1 to TRBJ2-3; D is ambiguous. Germline V gives CDR1 KGHDR, CDR2 SFDVKD. The V end lost 5 bases, the J end lost 3 bases, and 11 bases lay between the germline ends. The CDR3 is 14 amino acids.